This T cell receptor (beta chain) was sequenced during a study of CD8+CD57+ T cells in acquired aplastic anemia. The overall study: Mean DNA quantity obtained from sorted CD4+ and CD8+ cells was about 3 ug.

Overall study results and limits: A set of 25 to 30 CD8+ CDR3 sequences was shared between patients and controls, and these sequences appeared highly expressed in patients.

This clonotype was seen only a few times. As yet, its antigen is unknown. Genomic DNA was employed as the template in profiling TCR beta VDJ and CDR3. TCRdb re-analysed the reads in MiXCR, keeping a single row per CDR3 protein. The table has 75,000 to 100,000 distinct CDR3 sequences, around 68% seen once; the top ten hold more than 55%. Those patients picked for sequencing had displayed CD8+CD57+ cell expansion on flow cytometry. Every patient presented with severe acquired aplastic anemia. No therapy was given to patients before blood sampling. Sequenced input: sorted CD4+, CD8+, or CD8+CD57+ T cells (not recorded which) from PBMCs. The receptor was isolated from a human donor with aplastic anemia.

CDR3 bases: TGTGCCAGCAGCTTAAAAGGTATCGGGGAGCAGTTCTTC. Translation gives CASSLKGIGEQFF. The V gene is TRBV7-3, the J gene TRBJ2-1; D is ambiguous. Germline lookup yields CDR1 SGHTA and CDR2 FQGTGA. V lost 1 base to trimming and J lost 10 bases, with 11 bases between them. The CDR3 loop spans 13 amino acids. The variable domain in full, with the rest retrieved from reference TRBV7-3 and TRBJ2-1, is GAGVSQTPSNKVTEKGKYVELRCDPISGHTALYWYRQSLGQGPEFLIYFQGTGAADDSGLPNDRFFAVRPEGSVSTLKIQRTERGDSAVYLCASSLKGIGEQFFGPGTRLTVL.